Given below is one T cell receptor (beta chain) in context. Its matching antigen is unknown. Libraries were prepared by immunoSEQ multiplex PCR; TCRdb keeps only in-frame clonotypes and omits some of them. This sample has roughly 80,000 clones, with approximately 84% found just once. This sample is drawn from a study of OX40 agonist ivuxolimab in advanced cancers. Study at large: The mean age was roughly 60 years, ranging from about 20 to 79, with under 90% of participants male. General study results and limits: Clonal expansion from baseline to week 6 occurred in both CD4+ and CD8+ T cells.

In germline, CDR1 is SGHTA, CDR2 FQGNSA. The CDR3 extends over 11 amino acids. The V end lost 2 bases, the J end lost 6 bases, and 3 bases lay between the germline ends. The source was CD4+ or CD8+ T cells sorted from blood, collected in a trial of the OX40 agonist ivuxolimab. The clonotype originates from an adult with an advanced solid tumor such as melanoma, head and neck, liver or kidney cancer. This rearrangement joins TRBV7-2 to TRBJ2-3; no definite D call. The DNA for the CDR3 is TGTGCCAGCAGCTTATCCGATACGCAGTATTTT. Its protein product is CASSLSDTQYF.